The subject of this entry is one TCR beta chain. As to time point: pretreatment peripheral blood. The data were obtained in a study of PD-L1 blockade in urothelial cancer. The germline V gene has CDR1 MNHEY and CDR2 SMNVEV (reference sequence). Trimming took 5 bases from V and 4 from J; bases not matched to a gene: 13. The CDR3 covers 16 residues. Generated by immunoSEQ multiplex PCR, the TCRdb table keeps only in-frame clones and is missing some. The sample shows about 74,000 clones, roughly 90% of them seen only once. The sequences come from PBMCs, collected around atezolizumab (anti-PD-L1) treatment. This chain links TRBV27 with TRBJ2-7; 8 nucleotides agree with TRBD2. The receptor comes from a man between 65 and 85 years old with urothelial cancer. The CDR3 region has the DNA TGTGCCAGCAGTCCATGGGGTTCGGCGGGAGGTTACGAGCAGTACTTC. It codes for CASSPWGSAGGYEQYF.